This T cell receptor (beta chain) was captured in a study of blood T cell repertoires in COVID-19. The data were produced by immunoSEQ multiplex PCR, yet TCRdb's version contains in-frame clones alone and is incomplete. This sample has around 270,000 clones, with about four fifths found just once. This CDR3 has 16 amino acids. Germline V gives CDR1 MNHNS, CDR2 SASEGT. Trimming took 4 bases from V and 4 from J, leaving 17 bases between them. Input material: peripheral blood. The V gene is TRBV6-1, the J gene TRBJ1-5, with D maybe TRBD1 (6 bases). This receptor was obtained from a woman between 40 and 55 years old who had recovered from COVID-19. CDR3 region: CASSGTGTRGNQPQHF. DNA of the CDR3: TGTGCCAGCAGTGGAACCGGGACACGAGGAAATCAGCCCCAGCATTTT.